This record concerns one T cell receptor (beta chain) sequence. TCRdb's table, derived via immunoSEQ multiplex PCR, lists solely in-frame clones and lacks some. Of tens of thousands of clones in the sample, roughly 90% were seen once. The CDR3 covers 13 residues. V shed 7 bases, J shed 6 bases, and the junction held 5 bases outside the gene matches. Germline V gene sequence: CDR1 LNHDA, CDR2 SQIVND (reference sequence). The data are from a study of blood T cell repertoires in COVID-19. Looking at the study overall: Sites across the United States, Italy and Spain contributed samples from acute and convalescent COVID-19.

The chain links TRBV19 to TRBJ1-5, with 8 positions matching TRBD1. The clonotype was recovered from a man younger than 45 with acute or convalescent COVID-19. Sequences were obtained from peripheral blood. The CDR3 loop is CASTGTGVQPQHF. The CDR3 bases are TGTGCCAGTACTGGGACAGGTGTTCAGCCCCAGCATTTT.